The rows below give T cell receptor beta chains drawn from one sample of a study of shared clonotypes between healthy human individuals. TCRdb's copy holds only in-frame clones and misses some; the assay was immunoSEQ multiplex PCR. Of over a million clones detected, approximately 96% appear once; the ten largest clones hold about 1.2%. The sequenced sample was naive CD4+ T cells sorted from blood. The receptors originated from a man younger than 45 in good health. The CDR3 runs from the conserved cysteine through the conserved F or W. The D gene is left open where the match is weak. Not all rows give a size; the values are once, few, many and, for expanded clones, a class.

D: .; size: .; J: TRBJ2-1; V: TRBV27; CDR3: CASSLLAYNEQFF; DNA: TGTGCCAGCAGTTTACTGGCCTACAATGAGCAGTTCTTC
D: .; size: .; J: TRBJ1-1; V: TRBV28; CDR3: CASSLSGLGTEAFF; DNA: TGTGCCAGCAGTTTATCAGGGCTGGGGACTGAAGCTTTCTTT
D: .; size: .; J: TRBJ2-2; V: TRBV7-3; CDR3: CASSLGRGAGELFF; DNA: TGTGCCAGCAGCTTAGGCCGGGGCGCCGGGGAGCTGTTTTTT
D: .; size: .; J: TRBJ2-7; V: TRBV7-9; CDR3: CASDGQYF; DNA: TGTGCCAGCGACGGGCAGTACTTC
D: .; size: .; J: TRBJ1-4; V: TRBV30; CDR3: CAWTLKERNEKLFF; DNA: TGTGCCTGGACCCTAAAGGAGCGTAATGAAAAACTGTTTTTT
D: .; size: .; J: TRBJ2-2; V: TRBV7-9; CDR3: CAIVDKSNTGELFF; DNA: TGTGCCATCGTGGACAAATCGAACACCGGGGAGCTGTTTTTT
D: TRBD2; size: .; J: TRBJ2-1; V: TRBV9; CDR3: CASSLVPSGNEQFF; DNA: TGTGCCAGCAGCTTAGTCCCTAGCGGAAATGAGCAGTTCTTC
D: .; size: once; J: TRBJ1-1; V: TRBV18; CDR3: CASSPTVESTEAFF; DNA: TGTGCCAGCTCACCGACAGTTGAGAGCACTGAAGCTTTCTTT
D: .; size: .; J: TRBJ1-2; V: TRBV7-2; CDR3: CASSELVGDYYGYTF; DNA: TGTGCCAGCAGCGAGCTGGTGGGGGACTACTATGGCTACACCTTC
D: .; size: .; J: TRBJ2-1; V: TRBV7-9; CDR3: CASSLQTASYNEQFF; DNA: TGTGCCAGCAGCTTACAAACGGCCTCCTACAATGAGCAGTTCTTC
D: TRBD1; size: .; J: TRBJ2-5; V: TRBV10-3; CDR3: CAISSLQGAPRETQYF; DNA: TGTGCCATCAGTTCCTTACAGGGGGCACCGCGGGAGACCCAGTACTTC
D: TRBD1; size: .; J: TRBJ2-1; V: TRBV10-3; CDR3: CAISGTGVNEQFF; DNA: TGTGCCATCAGCGGGACAGGGGTCAATGAGCAGTTCTTC
D: .; size: once; J: TRBJ1-1; V: TRBV29-1; CDR3: CSVEVYVWRGTTLNTEAFF; DNA: TGCAGCGTTGAAGTATACGTTTGGCGCGGGACAACGCTGAACACTGAAGCTTTCTTT
D: TRBD1; size: .; J: TRBJ2-3; V: TRBV4-3; CDR3: CASSQDRGVAGGYETDTQYF; DNA: TGCGCCAGCAGCCAAGATAGAGGGGTAGCAGGGGGCTACGAGACAGATACGCAGTATTTT
D: .; size: .; J: TRBJ2-5; V: TRBV28; CDR3: CASHQVLFPGTQYF; DNA: TGTGCCAGTCACCAGGTCCTGTTTCCGGGGACCCAGTACTTC
D: .; size: .; J: TRBJ2-1; V: TRBV6-5; CDR3: CASSYTGVGYNEQFF; DNA: TGTGCCAGCAGTTACACGGGAGTGGGGTACAATGAGCAGTTCTTC
D: .; size: .; J: TRBJ1-5; V: TRBV30; CDR3: CAWSVQGPGQPQHF; DNA: TGTGCCTGGAGTGTACAAGGGCCAGGCCAGCCCCAGCATTTT
D: TRBD2; size: .; J: TRBJ2-1; V: TRBV19; CDR3: CASRRLAGEGNEQFF; DNA: TGTGCCAGTAGAAGACTAGCGGGAGAGGGCAATGAGCAGTTCTTC
D: TRBD1; size: .; J: TRBJ2-1; V: TRBV5-1; CDR3: CASSLRQGSYNEQFF; DNA: TGCGCCAGCAGCTTAAGACAGGGCAGTTACAATGAGCAGTTCTTC
D: .; size: .; J: TRBJ1-1; V: TRBV7-9; CDR3: CASSLVPRGGNTEAFF; DNA: TGTGCCAGCAGCTTAGTCCCCCGCGGGGGAAATACTGAAGCTTTCTTT
D: .; size: .; J: TRBJ2-4; V: TRBV7-2; CDR3: CASSARRDQNIQYF; DNA: TGTGCCAGCAGCGCCCGGAGGGATCAAAACATTCAGTACTTC
D: .; size: .; J: TRBJ2-1; V: TRBV4-3; CDR3: CASSQGLRENEQFF; DNA: TGCGCCAGCAGCCAAGGCCTCCGGGAAAATGAGCAGTTCTTC
D: .; size: once; J: TRBJ2-5; V: TRBV7-9; CDR3: CASSLWQPQETQYF; DNA: TGTGCCAGCAGCTTATGGCAGCCTCAAGAGACCCAGTACTTC
D: .; size: few; J: TRBJ1-5; V: TRBV7-3; CDR3: CASSLSRLQPQHF; DNA: TGTGCCAGCAGCTTATCGAGGTTGCAGCCCCAGCATTTT
D: .; size: .; J: TRBJ2-1; V: TRBV7-3; CDR3: CASSLGAPYNEQFF; DNA: TGTGCCAGCAGCTTAGGAGCGCCCTACAATGAGCAGTTCTTC
D: TRBD1; size: .; J: TRBJ1-1; V: TRBV11-2; CDR3: CASSSRQGPMNTEAFF; DNA: TGTGCCAGCAGCTCCAGACAGGGACCTATGAACACTGAAGCTTTCTTT
D: .; size: .; J: TRBJ1-3; V: TRBV28; CDR3: CASSLDSFSGNTIYF; DNA: TGTGCCAGCAGCCTTGACAGCTTCTCTGGAAACACCATATATTTT
D: TRBD2; size: once; J: TRBJ2-1; V: TRBV5-1; CDR3: CASSPGTSGELEQFF; DNA: TGCGCCAGCAGCCCCGGGACTAGCGGGGAGCTTGAGCAGTTCTTC
D: TRBD1; size: .; J: TRBJ2-3; V: TRBV18; CDR3: CASSPLGDRDDTQYF; DNA: TGTGCCAGCTCACCTTTAGGGGACAGGGATGATACGCAGTATTTT
D: .; size: .; J: TRBJ1-1; V: TRBV7-3; CDR3: CASSSQNADSEAFF; DNA: TGTGCCAGCAGCTCCCAAAACGCGGACAGTGAAGCTTTCTTT
D: .; size: .; J: TRBJ2-2; V: TRBV14; CDR3: CASSQGTRYTGELFF; DNA: TGTGCCAGCAGCCAAGGGACTCGTTACACCGGGGAGCTGTTTTTT